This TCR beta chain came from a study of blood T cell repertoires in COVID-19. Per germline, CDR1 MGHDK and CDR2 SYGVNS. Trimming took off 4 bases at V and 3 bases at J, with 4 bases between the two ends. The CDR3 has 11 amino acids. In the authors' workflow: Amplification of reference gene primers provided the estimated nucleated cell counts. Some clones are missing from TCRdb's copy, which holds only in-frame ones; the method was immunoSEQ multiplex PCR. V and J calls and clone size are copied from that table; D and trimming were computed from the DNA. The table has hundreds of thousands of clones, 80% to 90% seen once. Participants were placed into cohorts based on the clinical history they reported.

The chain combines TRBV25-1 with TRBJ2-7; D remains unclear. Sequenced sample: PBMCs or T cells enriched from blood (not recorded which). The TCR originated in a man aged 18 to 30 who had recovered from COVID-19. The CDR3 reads CASSAVYEQYF. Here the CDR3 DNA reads TGTGCCAGCAGTGCAGTCTACGAGCAGTACTTC.